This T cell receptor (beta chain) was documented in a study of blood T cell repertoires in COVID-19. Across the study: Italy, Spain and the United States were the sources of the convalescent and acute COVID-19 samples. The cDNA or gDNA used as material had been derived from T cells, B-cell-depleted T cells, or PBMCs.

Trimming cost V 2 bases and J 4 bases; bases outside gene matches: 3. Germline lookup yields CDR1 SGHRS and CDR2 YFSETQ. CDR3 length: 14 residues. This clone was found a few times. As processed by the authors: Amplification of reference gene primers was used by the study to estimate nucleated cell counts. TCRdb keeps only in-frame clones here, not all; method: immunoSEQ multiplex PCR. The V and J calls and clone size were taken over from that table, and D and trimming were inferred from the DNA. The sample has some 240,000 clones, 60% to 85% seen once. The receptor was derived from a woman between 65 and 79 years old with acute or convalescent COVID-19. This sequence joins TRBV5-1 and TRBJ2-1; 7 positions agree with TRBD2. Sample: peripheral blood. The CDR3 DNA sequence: TGCGCCAGCAGCTTTATCGGGGGGTACAATGAGCAGTTCTTC. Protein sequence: CASSFIGGYNEQFF.